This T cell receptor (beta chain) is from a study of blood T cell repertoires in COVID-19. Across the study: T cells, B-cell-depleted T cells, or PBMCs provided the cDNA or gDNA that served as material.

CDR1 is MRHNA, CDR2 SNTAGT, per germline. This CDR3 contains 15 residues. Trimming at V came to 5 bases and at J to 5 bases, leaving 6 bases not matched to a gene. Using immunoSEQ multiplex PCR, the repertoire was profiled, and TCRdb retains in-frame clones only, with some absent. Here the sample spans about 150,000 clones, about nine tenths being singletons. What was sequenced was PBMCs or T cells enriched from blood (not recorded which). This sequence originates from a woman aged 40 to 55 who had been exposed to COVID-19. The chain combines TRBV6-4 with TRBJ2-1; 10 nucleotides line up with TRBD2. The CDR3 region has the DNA TGTGCCAGCAGTCCCTATAGCGGGGGGAACAATGAGCAGTTCTTC. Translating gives CASSPYSGGNNEQFF.